One and the same sample provided the 30 T cell receptor beta chains below, sequenced in a study of T cell responses to AZD1222 COVID-19 vaccine. Clones were read by immunoSEQ multiplex PCR, and TCRdb kept only the in-frame ones, dropping some. Found here are some 150,000 clones, roughly 85% of them singletons; the top ten hold more than 7.5%. The input for sequencing was peripheral blood, taken 28 days after the second dose of the MenACWY control vaccine. These receptors were collected from an adult who received the MenACWY meningococcal vaccine as a control.

The chain links TRBV6-1 to TRBJ2-7; unclear D gene. CDR3 length: 12 residues. Germline CDR1 reads MNHNS; CDR2 reads SASEGT. The CDR3 region is CASSEAFHILDV. CDR3 nucleotide sequence: TGTGCCAGCAGTGAAGCTTTCCATATCTTGGACGTC.

In regard to this clone: Additional DNA sequences in this sample encode the identical CDR3. The genes are TRBV7-2 and TRBJ1-5; D gene unclear. This CDR3 region has 14 residues. Between the trimmed V and J ends, which lost 5 bases and 2 bases, there was a span of 10 bases. Germline V gene data show CDR1 as SGHTA and CDR2 as FQGNSA. CDR3 residues: CASSPSGGNQPQHF. In DNA, the CDR3 is TGTGCCAGCAGCCCATCCGGGGGCAATCAGCCCCAGCATTTT.

This chain links TRBV5-1 with TRBJ2-7, with 15 bases that match TRBD2. The CDR3 length is 17 residues. V shed 0 bases, J shed 6 bases, and the junction held 7 bases outside the gene matches. Looked up from germline, CDR1 is SGHRS and CDR2 is YFSETQ. The CDR3 region is CASSLGGLAGGRFEQYF. For the CDR3, the DNA is TGCGCCAGCAGCTTGGGGGGACTAGCGGGAGGTCGATTCGAGCAGTACTTC.

The chain has TRBV27 and TRBJ2-7; D possibly uses TRBD1 or TRBD2 (5 bases each). With 2 bases removed from V and 6 bases from J, the gap between germline ends came to 14 bases. The CDR3 length is 14 residues. Germline CDR1 MNHEY, CDR2 SMNVEV (reference sequence). The CDR3 coding sequence is TGTGCCAGCAGTTTAAGGGCCGGGACGACCGAGCAGTACGTC. As protein: CASSLRAGTTEQYV.

The rearrangement uses TRBV18 and TRBJ2-7; possible D gene TRBD1, 6 bases. Trimming removed 1 base at V and 2 bases at J, with 12 bases between. The CDR3 is 15 residues long. Per the germline V gene, CDR1 is KGHSH and CDR2 is LQKENI. The CDR3 reads CASSPRRQATYEQYF. The CDR3 nucleotides are TGTGCCAGCTCACCACGGCGACAGGCTACCTACGAGCAGTACTTC. Full variable domain (outside the CDR3, taken from reference TRBV18 and TRBJ2-7): NAGVMQNPRHLVRRRGQEARLRCSPMKGHSHVYWYRQLPEEGLKFMVYLQKENIIDESGMPKERFSAEFPKEGPSILRIQQVVRGDSAAYFCASSPRRQATYEQYFGPGTRLTVT.

J is TRBJ1-2 and V is TRBV29-1, with unresolved D. The CDR3 contains 12 residues. The germline V gene has CDR1 SQVTM and CDR2 ANQGSEA. The V and J ends lost 0 bases and 8 bases respectively, with 10 bases between them. CDR3 sequence (DNA): TGCAGCGTTGAAGATCCTGGGGAAGGCTACACCTTC. This gives the protein CSVEDPGEGYTF.

The chain is built from TRBV20-1 and TRBJ1-2; D remains ambiguous. CDR3 length: 11 residues. The germline CDR1 and CDR2 sequences are DFQATT and SNEGSKA (reference sequence). With 6 bases removed from V and 7 bases from J, the gap between germline ends came to 12 bases. CDR3 residues: CSAPWQFGYTF. The CDR3 DNA sequence: TGCAGTGCCCCTTGGCAGTTTGGCTACACCTTC.

This clone was observed a few times. The chain carries TRBV11-2 and TRBJ2-7, with TRBD1 matching 12 bases. V was pared by 3 bases and J by 4 bases, with 4 bases of the junction left unmatched. The CDR3 contains 15 residues. Germline CDR1 reads SGHAT; CDR2 reads FQNNGV. The CDR3 sequence: CASSFGTGGRYEQYF. CDR3 nucleotides: TGTGCCAGCAGCTTCGGGACAGGGGGCAGGTACGAGCAGTACTTC.

This clone was recorded a few times. V gene TRBV19 combines with J gene TRBJ1-2; D is possibly TRBD1 (6 bases). There are 14 residues in the CDR3. The ends were cut back, 4 bases at V and 9 bases at J, with 18 bases in the middle. Looked up from germline, CDR1 is LNHDA and CDR2 is SQIVND (reference sequence). In nucleotides, the CDR3 is TGTGCCAGTAGTACACTCGGACAGTTGAGGAGCTACACCTTC. It encodes CASSTLGQLRSYTF. Filled out from reference TRBV19 and TRBJ1-2, the complete variable domain reads DGGITQSPKYLFRKEGQNVTLSCEQNLNHDAMYWYRQDPGQGLRLIYYSQIVNDFQKGDIAEGYSVSREKKESFPLTVTSAQKNPTAFYLCASSTLGQLRSYTFGSGTRLTVV.

The chain uses TRBV2 and TRBJ1-1; TRBD1 matches 9 bases. The CDR3 length is 14 residues. Unmatched junction bases numbered 4, after V lost 6 bases and J lost 2 bases. The V gene's germline CDR1 is SNHLY and CDR2 FYNNEI. This CDR3 is CASRPTGGNTEAFF. CDR3 sequence (DNA): TGTGCCAGCAGACCGACAGGGGGAAACACTGAAGCTTTCTTT.

The chain uses TRBV20-1 and TRBJ2-5; the D gene is possibly TRBD1 (6 bases). Germline V CDR1 and CDR2: DFQATT, SNEGSKA (reference sequence). The CDR3 has 11 residues. This CDR3 reads CRAGVSETQYF. The CDR3 DNA follows: TGCAGGGCAGGGGTGTCGGAGACCCAGTACTTC.

The genes are TRBV20-1 and TRBJ1-5; D unresolved. The ends were cut back, 3 bases at V and 3 bases at J, with 9 bases in the middle. The V gene's germline CDR1 is DFQATT and CDR2 SNEGSKA (reference sequence). CDR3 size: 13 residues. Here the CDR3 DNA reads TGCAGTGCTAGTACGGCAGCCAATCAGCCCCAGCATTTT. Translated: CSASTAANQPQHF.

The CDR3 DNA reads TGTGCCAGCAGTTCCCCGCGCGGGGGAACCTACGAGCAGTACGTC. Translated: CASSSPRGGTYEQYV. This sequence joins TRBV28 and TRBJ2-7, with 7 bases fitting TRBD2. The CDR3 has 15 amino acids. CDR1 and CDR2 (germline): MDHEN, SYDVKM. After removal of 4 bases from V and 2 bases from J, the junction contained 8 bases not matched to a gene.

Only one count was recorded for this clone. CDR3 coding DNA: TGTGCCAGTAAGAGGACAGCTGCAACTAATGAAAAACTGTTTTTT. It is translated as CASKRTAATNEKLFF. V and J are TRBV19 and TRBJ1-4; D is perhaps TRBD1 (6 bases). The CDR3 is 15 amino acids. Trimming took off 7 bases at V and 0 bases at J, with 12 bases between the two ends. Germline V gene lookup returns CDR1 LNHDA and CDR2 SQIVND (reference sequence).

The chain couples TRBV5-1 to TRBJ2-1; 13 nucleotides align to TRBD2. The V gene's germline CDR1 is SGHRS and CDR2 YFSETQ. The CDR3 contains 13 residues. The ends lost 5 bases at V and 7 bases at J; junction bases unmatched: 0. The CDR3 is CASRTSGGNEQFF. The CDR3 region has the DNA TGCGCCAGCAGGACTAGCGGGGGGAATGAGCAGTTCTTC.

The chain employs TRBV5-1 and TRBJ1-1; 9 nucleotides match TRBD1. CDR3 size: 14 residues. Germline values: CDR1 SGHRS, CDR2 YFSETQ. V dropped 0 bases and J dropped 6; count of bases not matched to a gene: 3. In nucleotides, the CDR3 is TGCGCCAGCAGCTTGGGGGACAGGGTCCCTGAAGCTTTCTTT. Its protein is CASSLGDRVPEAFF. The full variable domain, its missing parts supplied by reference TRBV5-1 and TRBJ1-1, is KAGVTQTPRYLIKTRGQQVTLSCSPISGHRSVSWYQQTPGQGLQFLFEYFSETQRNKGNFPGRFSGRQFSNSRSEMNVSTLELGDSALYLCASSLGDRVPEAFFGQGTRLTVV.

The chain is built from TRBV3-1 (or the pseudogene TRBV3-2) and TRBJ1-4; maybe TRBD1 (6 bases). V was clipped by 4 bases and J by 6 bases, with 15 bases between them. The germline V gene has CDR1 LGHDT and CDR2 YNNKEL (reference sequence). This CDR3 spans 15 amino acids. CDR3: CASSRSGTPYEKLFF. CDR3 nucleotide sequence: TGTGCCAGCAGCCGGTCCGGGACACCCTATGAAAAACTGTTTTTT.

This clone was recorded a few times. The chain carries TRBV5-1 and TRBJ2-1; 11 bases line up with TRBD1. This CDR3 has 14 residues. The germline CDR1 and CDR2 sequences are SGHRS and YFSETQ. Trimming at V came to 4 bases and at J to 6 bases, leaving 3 bases not matched to a gene. The CDR3 nucleotides read TGCGCCAGCAGCCCCGGGACAGGGGGCAATGAGCAGTTCTTC. It encodes CASSPGTGGNEQFF.

V gene TRBV29-1 combines with J gene TRBJ2-2, with D possibly TRBD2 on 6 matching bases. In germline, CDR1 is SQVTM, CDR2 ANQGSEA. This CDR3 has 13 amino acids. Trimming cost V 4 bases and J 3 bases, with 9 bases left between them. The CDR3 DNA reads TGCAGCGTTGGGAGGGTGGACACCGGGGAGCTGTTTTTT. Translation: CSVGRVDTGELFF.

This clone was observed once. The rearrangement joins TRBV23-1 to TRBJ1-2, with D uncertain. TRBV23-1 is assigned to the ORF class and has an uncertain function. V lost 7 bases, J lost 2 bases, and 14 bases lay in between. The CDR3 has 14 amino acids. For the CDR3, the DNA is TGCGCCAGCACCCGCTTTTTGGGGAACTATGGCTACACCTTC. Amino acids: CASTRFLGNYGYTF.

The V call is TRBV9, the J call TRBJ1-2, with TRBD1 matching over 12 bases. Germline values: CDR1 SGDLS, CDR2 YYNGEE. V dropped 4 bases and J dropped 7; count of bases not matched to a gene: 14. The CDR3 runs to 17 residues. CDR3 residues: CASSSGQGAAYVFGYTF. The DNA for the CDR3 is TGTGCCAGCAGCTCGGGACAGGGGGCAGCCTACGTCTTTGGCTACACCTTC.

The chain employs TRBV5-6 and TRBJ1-4, with D unclear. The CDR3 totals 15 residues. Germline CDR1 is SGHDT and CDR2 is YYEEEE. Deletions cut 1 base from V and 4 bases from J, with 11 bases between. The CDR3 is CASSLYASNNEKLFF. CDR3 nucleotides: TGTGCCAGCAGCTTGTACGCCAGTAATAATGAAAAACTGTTTTTT.

Only a few counts were recorded for this clone. The V call is TRBV2, the J call TRBJ1-1, with D possibly matching TRBD1 (6 bases). Germline loops: CDR1 SNHLY, CDR2 FYNNEI. V lost 6 bases and J 2 bases, leaving 10 bases between the germline ends. This CDR3 is built from 13 residues. This CDR3 is CASRYRVNTEAFF. The CDR3 bases are TGTGCCAGCAGGTACAGGGTTAACACTGAAGCTTTCTTT.

This chain joins TRBV9 and TRBJ1-1; D perhaps matches TRBD1 (6 bases). The germline CDR1 and CDR2 sequences are SGDLS and YYNGEE. Trimming cost V 4 bases and J 4 bases, with 17 bases left between them. The CDR3 sequence is 15 residues long. In nucleotides, the CDR3 is TGTGCCAGCAGCCCCGGGGGGGCGCGTGTCACTGAAGCTTTCTTT. The encoded protein is CASSPGGARVTEAFF.

V usage is TRBV18 and J usage is TRBJ1-4; D call uncertain. Trimming left V 3 bases short and J 0 bases short, with 5 bases between. CDR1 is KGHSH and CDR2 is LQKENI in the germline V gene. The CDR3 consists of 14 residues. The CDR3 nucleotides are TGTGCCAGCTCACCGGGTGCAACTAATGAAAAACTGTTTTTT. It is translated as CASSPGATNEKLFF.

The V and J genes are TRBV7-9 and TRBJ1-5; D is unresolved. The CDR3 is 15 residues long. Germline assignment: CDR1 SEHNR and CDR2 FQNEAQ (reference sequence). V was cut by 0 bases and J by 7 bases, with 13 bases left in between. DNA of the CDR3: TGTGCCAGCAGCTTAGCGATCGGGGTAGGCCAGCCCCAGCATTTT. It encodes CASSLAIGVGQPQHF.

V and J are TRBV5-1 and TRBJ1-1, with TRBD1 matching over 8 bases. V dropped 7 bases and J dropped 0; count of bases not matched to a gene: 8. Germline CDR1 and CDR2: SGHRS and YFSETQ. CDR3 size: 15 residues. In DNA form, the CDR3 reads TGCGCCAGCCAGAACGGACAGGGACTGAACACTGAAGCTTTCTTT. Its protein is CASQNGQGLNTEAFF.

The chain uses TRBV6-4 and TRBJ2-7; 15 bases are a match to TRBD2. This CDR3 has 17 amino acids. Germline assignment: CDR1 MRHNA and CDR2 SNTAGT. Trimming removed 5 bases from V and 0 bases from J; junction bases left unmatched: 5. The CDR3: CASSLGLAGGPSYEQYV. The CDR3 nucleotides read TGTGCCAGCAGTCTCGGACTAGCGGGGGGGCCCTCCTACGAGCAGTACGTC.

The chain has TRBV2 and TRBJ2-1; 11 bases map to TRBD1. Per germline, CDR1 SNHLY and CDR2 FYNNEI. The CDR3 has 13 residues. The V gene end was trimmed by 7 bases and the J gene end by 9 bases; junction bases not matched to a gene: 5. CDR3 coding DNA: TGTGCCAGCATCCGGGACAGGGGGAGTGAGCAGTTCTTC. This encodes CASIRDRGSEQFF.

The gene calls are TRBV7-2 and TRBJ2-7; TRBD2 is a possible D gene (5 bases). This CDR3 contains 13 residues. Trimming stripped 3 bases from V and 7 bases from J, with 13 bases between. From germline, CDR1 is SGHTA and CDR2 FQGNSA. The CDR3, as DNA: TGTGCCAGCAGCTTTGTCCCCCGGAGGGAGCAGTACGTC. This translates into CASSFVPRREQYV.